Listed below are T cell receptor beta chains from one sample, sequenced in a study of identical twins. TCRdb fed the 5' RACE reads into MiXCR, producing one record per CDR3 protein. Found here are hundreds of thousands of distinct CDR3 sequences, roughly 18% of them singletons; the top ten hold around 13%. The sample was also reused in another study, on T cells expressing NK-cell markers.

Sequencing was performed on PBMCs. These receptors all stem from a woman younger than 35 in good health. Each CDR3 is given with its conserved first and last residue. The order of the fields is clone size, D gene, CDR3 length, J gene, V gene, CDR3 protein. A D gene is named only where the DNA matches it firmly. Size is stated for part of the rows, as once, few or many counts, or as a class when the clone is expanded.

>.|.|14|TRBJ1-5|TRBV18
CASSRADSNQPQHF
>few|.|13|TRBJ1-2|TRBV29-1
CSVGAGVRDGYTF
>few|.|14|TRBJ1-2|TRBV18
CASSPSQGKEAYTF
>few|TRBD1|13|TRBJ1-2|TRBV7-2
CASSKDRDYGYTF
>few|TRBD2|15|TRBJ2-3|TRBV5-5
CASSLTSGGADTQYF
>few|.|13|TRBJ2-7|TRBV10-3
CAMAGESSYEQYF
>few|.|16|TRBJ2-1|TRBV29-1
CSVEDQVASSYNEQFF
>.|TRBD2|16|TRBJ2-3|TRBV5-6
CASSLLRGGVADTQYF
>few|.|14|TRBJ2-1|TRBV5-1
CASSRGPGRDEQFF
>few|TRBD2|18|TRBJ2-3|TRBV6-5
CASSYSIPAGGDTDTQYF
>.|.|17|TRBJ2-1|TRBV3-1
CASSQAPLDLGYNEQFF
>few|.|14|TRBJ2-2|TRBV12-3/TRBV12-4
CASSLLTLTGELFF
>.|.|16|TRBJ2-3|TRBV11-2
CASSSTAGTLTDTQYF
>few|.|14|TRBJ2-7|TRBV6-1
CASRPQGHSYEQYF
>.|.|14|TRBJ1-5|TRBV5-1
CASSKDGSNQPQHF
>few|.|14|TRBJ2-7|TRBV5-1
CASSLFGGPYEQYF
>few|TRBD2|17|TRBJ2-2|TRBV27
CASSPLAGESNTGELFF
>.|.|16|TRBJ2-5|TRBV7-2
CASSQIARSGQETQYF
>.|.|16|TRBJ2-7|TRBV4-3
CASRLTAAGSSYEQYF
>.|.|13|TRBJ2-1|TRBV27
CASSPSEDNEQFF
>.|TRBD1|15|TRBJ1-2|TRBV5-1
CASSLDWDRNNGYTF
>.|TRBD1|13|TRBJ2-1|TRBV7-2
CASSQTGRNEQFF
>many|TRBD1|16|TRBJ2-1|TRBV24-1
CATSDAAGTGLNEQFF
>.|.|14|TRBJ1-6|TRBV6-1
CASSRLLLMGPLHF
>.|.|15|TRBJ1-1|TRBV6-2/TRBV6-3
CASSYSGSRGTEAFF
>.|.|13|TRBJ1-1|TRBV20-1
CSARKGDGAEAFF
>.|TRBD2|18|TRBJ2-1|TRBV6-4
CASSRLAGGAGRYNEQFF
>.|TRBD2|14|TRBJ2-1|TRBV3-1
CASTRPGLATEQFF
>once|.|15|TRBJ2-1|TRBV21-1
CASSKRLATDNEQFF